Shown below are 14 T cell receptor beta chains from a single sample sequenced in a study of blood T cell repertoires in COVID-19. Produced via immunoSEQ multiplex PCR; TCRdb's table is partial and in-frame only. The sample yields 210,000 or so clones, about 86% seen once. Material for sequencing was PBMCs or T cells enriched from blood (not recorded which). The receptors were sampled from a woman in her forties or fifties in a cohort exposed to, infected with or recovered from COVID-19 (not recorded which).

V usage is TRBV29-1 and J usage is TRBJ2-3, with D maybe TRBD2 (6 bases). The CDR3 covers 12 residues. The V and J ends lost 7 bases and 1 base respectively, with 9 bases between them. Germline CDR1 and CDR2: SQVTM and ANQGSEA. The chain's CDR3 is CSASDGTDTQYF. As DNA, the CDR3 is TGCAGCGCTAGCGATGGCACAGATACGCAGTATTTT.

V usage is TRBV10-3 and J usage is TRBJ2-7; weak D call: TRBD1 (7 bases). Germline CDR1 reads ENHRY; CDR2 reads SYGVKD. V lost 0 bases, J lost 3 bases, and 15 bases lay in between. This CDR3 contains 16 residues. For the CDR3, the DNA is TGTGCCATCAGTGAGTCGGGCCAGGGGGGACGCTACGAGCAGTACTTC. Its protein is CAISESGQGGRYEQYF.

The V gene is TRBV11-1, the J gene TRBJ1-6, with D perhaps matching TRBD1 (5 bases). There are 14 residues in the CDR3. Germline V gene data show CDR1 as SGHAT and CDR2 as FQDESV (reference sequence). V shed 5 bases and J shed 7 bases, with 12 bases lying between them. The CDR3 sequence is CASSPTDRNSPLHF. The CDR3 DNA sequence: TGTGCCAGCAGCCCAACCGACAGAAATTCACCCCTCCACTTT.

The gene calls are TRBV10-3 and TRBJ2-7; D remains ambiguous. CDR3 length: 14 residues. Germline CDR1 is ENHRY and CDR2 is SYGVKD. The germline V and J ends were trimmed by 0 bases and 3 bases, with 9 bases remaining between them. CDR3 bases: TGTGCCATCAGTGAGTCGGTTAGGAGCTACGAGCAGTACTTC. Its protein product is CAISESVRSYEQYF.

V usage is TRBV3-1 (or the pseudogene TRBV3-2) and J usage is TRBJ2-4; D is possibly TRBD1 (6 bases). This CDR3 has 15 amino acids. V gave up 4 bases and J gave up 6 bases, with 16 bases separating them. The V gene's germline CDR1 is LGHDT and CDR2 YNNKEL (reference sequence). CDR3 DNA: TGTGCCAGCAGCCGAAGAACAGGGTTGACAAACATTCAGTACTTC. Translated, it gives CASSRRTGLTNIQYF.

V and J are TRBV7-2 and TRBJ1-2, with 10 bases that match TRBD1. CDR1 is SGHTA, CDR2 FQGNSA, per germline. This CDR3 comprises 14 residues. Trimming removed 1 base from V and 9 bases from J; junction bases left unmatched: 5. DNA of the CDR3: TGTGCCAGCAGCTTAGTGGGACAGGGGAGAAGCTACACCTTC. Translated, it gives CASSLVGQGRSYTF.

This rearrangement joins TRBV9 to TRBJ2-1; 12 positions match TRBD2. Losses at the gene ends were 4 bases for V and 8 bases for J; bases not matched to a gene: 7. CDR3 size: 15 residues. Looked up from germline, CDR1 is SGDLS and CDR2 is YYNGEE. The CDR3 region is CASSPRTSGAYEQFF. The CDR3 bases are TGTGCCAGCAGCCCTAGGACTAGCGGGGCCTATGAGCAGTTCTTC.

J is TRBJ1-1 and V is TRBV7-2; 7 nucleotides agree with TRBD1. V lost 4 bases and J lost 2; bases outside the gene matches: 7. The CDR3 loop spans 15 amino acids. In germline, CDR1 is SGHTA, CDR2 FQGNSA. The CDR3 reads CASSSLGTANTEAFF. CDR3 sequence (DNA): TGTGCCAGCAGCTCGCTCGGGACAGCTAACACTGAAGCTTTCTTT.

The chain has TRBV2 and TRBJ1-1; 8 bases match TRBD1. V trimming: 4 bases; J trimming: 1 base; junction bases outside the gene matches: 14. The length of the CDR3 is 18 residues. Germline values: CDR1 SNHLY, CDR2 FYNNEI. Here the CDR3 DNA reads TGTGCCAGCAGTGTGTCGGGCCAACAGGGGGGAGGGAACACTGAAGCTTTCTTT. Its protein is CASSVSGQQGGGNTEAFF.

This sequence joins TRBV5-6 and TRBJ2-3; D unresolved. Trimming stripped 3 bases from V and 5 bases from J, with 10 bases between. The germline V gene encodes CDR1 SGHDT and CDR2 YYEEEE. The CDR3 sequence is 13 residues long. The CDR3, as DNA: TGTGCCAGCAGCTCCGGAACGGGAGATACGCAGTATTTT. Translating it yields CASSSGTGDTQYF.

The chain employs TRBV7-9 and TRBJ2-5, with TRBD2 identical over 8 bases. Germline-derived CDR1 and CDR2 are SEHNR and FQNEAQ (reference sequence). J gave up 5 bases and V 5 bases, and 7 bases lay outside the gene matches. The CDR3 covers 14 residues. The CDR3 reads CASSPGGGGETQYF. The CDR3 bases are TGTGCCAGCAGCCCCGGGGGCGGGGGGGAGACCCAGTACTTC.

The J gene is TRBJ1-1, the V gene TRBV25-1; D is possibly TRBD1 (5 bases). V lost 6 bases and J 1 base, leaving 9 bases between the germline ends. Germline loops: CDR1 MGHDK, CDR2 SYGVNS. The CDR3 loop spans 13 amino acids. CDR3: CASSAQENTEAFF. CDR3 DNA sequence: TGTGCCAGCAGCGCACAGGAGAACACTGAAGCTTTCTTT.

The chain uses TRBV5-6 and TRBJ1-2, with 7 bases matching TRBD1. This CDR3 has 14 amino acids. Per germline, CDR1 SGHDT and CDR2 YYEEEE. The ends lost 6 bases at V and 4 bases at J; junction bases unmatched: 9. The CDR3 coding sequence is TGTGCCAGCATTAAGCCGGGACAGCTCTATGGCTACACCTTC. Protein product: CASIKPGQLYGYTF.

This rearrangement joins TRBV30 to TRBJ1-3, with D unresolved. The V gene lost 0 bases and the J gene lost 0 bases, with 12 bases spanning the gap. This CDR3 is built from 16 residues. CDR1 and CDR2 (germline): GTSNPN, SVGIG (reference sequence). The CDR3 spells CAWSVPGGHSGNTIYF. CDR3 nucleotides: TGTGCCTGGAGTGTACCAGGTGGCCACTCTGGAAACACCATATATTTT. Supplemented by reference TRBV30 and TRBJ1-3, the full variable domain reads SQTIHQWPATLVQPVGSPLSLECTVEGTSNPNLYWYRQAAGRGLQLLFYSVGIGQISSEVPQNLSASRPQDRQFILSSKKLLLSDSGFYLCAWSVPGGHSGNTIYFGEGSWLTVV.